Following are 6 T cell receptor beta chains from one sample sequenced in a study of blood T cells in healthy people across ages. Through a sample-barcoded 5' primer and a J-beta primer mix, a second PCR was run for about 6 to 12 cycles. TCRdb itself ran the 5' RACE reads through MiXCR, one entry per CDR3 protein. In the table there are 1.5 million to 2 million distinct CDR3 sequences, 28% of which are singletons. What was sequenced was blood. The source is a woman aged 25-40 years in good health.

The genes are TRBV28 and TRBJ2-1; maybe TRBD1 (6 bases). Trimming shortened V by 8 bases and J by 10 bases, and 12 bases separated the two germline ends. Germline V gene data show CDR1 as MDHEN and CDR2 as SYDVKM. The CDR3 runs to 11 residues. CDR3 region: CASGYREEQFF. The CDR3 DNA reads as TGTGCCAGCGGGTACAGGGAGGAGCAGTTCTTC.

This clonotype was counted between two and nine times. The rearrangement uses TRBV4-3 and TRBJ2-5; 7 bases are a match to TRBD2. This CDR3 is built from 15 residues. V lost 1 base and J lost 4; bases outside the gene matches: 6. The V gene's germline CDR1 is LGHNA and CDR2 YSLEER. CDR3 sequence reads: CASSQATSVRETQYF. The CDR3, as DNA: TGCGCCAGCAGCCAAGCAACTAGCGTCCGAGAGACCCAGTACTTC.

This clonotype was recorded many times. This chain links TRBV5-6 with TRBJ2-7; TRBD1 might be the D (5 bases). Germline CDR1 and CDR2: SGHDT and YYEEEE. The CDR3 is 14 residues long. The V end lost 1 base, the J end lost 5 bases, and 13 bases lay between the germline ends. CDR3 sequence: CASSLIGASNEQYF. The CDR3, as DNA: TGTGCCAGCAGCTTGATAGGGGCGTCCAACGAGCAGTACTTC.

Only a few counts were recorded for this clonotype. The chain carries TRBV20-1 and TRBJ2-1; TRBD2 agrees at 11 bases. Looked up from germline, CDR1 is DFQATT and CDR2 is SNEGSKA (reference sequence). The ends lost 4 bases at V and 1 base at J; junction bases unmatched: 9. The CDR3 consists of 17 residues. The DNA for the CDR3 is TGCAGTGCTACTACCCCGGGACTAGCGGATTCCTACAATGAGCAGTTCTTC. This codes for CSATTPGLADSYNEQFF.

Concerning this clonotype itself: At one end the junction does not follow the germline gene, possibly because of a read error. The chain employs TRBV6-2 or TRBV6-3 and TRBJ2-1, with 7 bases aligning to TRBD1. CDR1 is MNHEY and CDR2 is SVGEGT in the germline V gene. This CDR3 comprises 16 residues. The chain's CDR3 is CATRDRSTRDHNDQFF. The CDR3 nucleotides read TGTGCCACCCGGGACAGATCGACTCGCGATCACAATGATCAGTTCTTC.

Comments on this clonotype: This clone may be a read error of a much larger clone one base away. The chain recombines TRBV2 with TRBJ2-5; D ambiguous. The CDR3 is 13 amino acids. The germline V and J ends were trimmed by 5 bases and 2 bases, with 9 bases remaining between them. Per the germline V gene, CDR1 is SNHLY and CDR2 is FYNNEI. CDR3 region: CASSSCRQETQYF. The DNA for the CDR3 is TGTGCCAGCAGTTCTTGCAGGCAAGAGACCCAGTACTTC. Combining the CDR3 with reference TRBV2 and TRBJ2-5 gives the whole variable domain EPEVTQTPSHQVTQMGQEVILRCVPISNHLYFYWYRQILGQKVEFLVSFYNNEISEKSEIFDDQFSVERPDGSNFTLKIRSTKLEDSAMYFCASSSCRQETQYFGPGTRLLVL.